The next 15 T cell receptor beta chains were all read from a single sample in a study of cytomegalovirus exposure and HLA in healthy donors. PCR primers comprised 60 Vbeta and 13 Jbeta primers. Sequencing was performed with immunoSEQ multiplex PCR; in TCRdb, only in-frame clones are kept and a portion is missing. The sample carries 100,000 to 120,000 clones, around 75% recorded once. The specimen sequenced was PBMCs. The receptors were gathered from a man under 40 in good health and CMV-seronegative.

CDR3 nucleotide sequence: TGCGCCAGCAGCTCCCGCGCACTCCAAACTAGCGGGGTAACAGATACGCAGTATTTT. Residues: CASSSRALQTSGVTDTQYF. This chain links TRBV5-1 with TRBJ2-3; 10 bases align to TRBD2. Germline V gives CDR1 SGHRS, CDR2 YFSETQ. The V and J ends lost 3 bases and 3 bases, in that order; junction bases with no gene match: 16. The CDR3 covers 19 residues.

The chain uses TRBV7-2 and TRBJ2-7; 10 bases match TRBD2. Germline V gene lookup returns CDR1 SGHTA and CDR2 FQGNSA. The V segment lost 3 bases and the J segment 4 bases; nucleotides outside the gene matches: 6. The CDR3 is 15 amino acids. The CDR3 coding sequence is TGTGCCAGCAGCTTGAGACTAGCGGGTCCGTACGAGCAGTACTTC. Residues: CASSLRLAGPYEQYF.

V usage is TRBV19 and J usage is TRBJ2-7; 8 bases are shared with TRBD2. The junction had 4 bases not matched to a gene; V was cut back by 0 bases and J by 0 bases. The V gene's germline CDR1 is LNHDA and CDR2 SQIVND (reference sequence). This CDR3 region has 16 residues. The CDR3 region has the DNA TGTGCCAGTAGTATAGATAGCGGGGCGAGCTCCTACGAGCAGTACTTC. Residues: CASSIDSGASSYEQYF.

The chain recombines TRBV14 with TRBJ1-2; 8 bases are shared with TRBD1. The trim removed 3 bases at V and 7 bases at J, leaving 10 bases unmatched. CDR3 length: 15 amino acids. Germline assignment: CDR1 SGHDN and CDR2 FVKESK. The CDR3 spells CASSQTSRGLSGYTF. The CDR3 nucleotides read TGTGCCAGCAGCCAGACTTCCAGGGGGCTTAGTGGCTACACCTTC.

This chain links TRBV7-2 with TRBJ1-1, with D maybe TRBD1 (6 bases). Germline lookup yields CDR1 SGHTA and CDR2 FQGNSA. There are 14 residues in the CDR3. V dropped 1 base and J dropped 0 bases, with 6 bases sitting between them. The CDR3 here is CASSLEGVNTEAFF. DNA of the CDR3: TGTGCCAGCAGCTTAGAGGGGGTGAACACTGAAGCTTTCTTT.

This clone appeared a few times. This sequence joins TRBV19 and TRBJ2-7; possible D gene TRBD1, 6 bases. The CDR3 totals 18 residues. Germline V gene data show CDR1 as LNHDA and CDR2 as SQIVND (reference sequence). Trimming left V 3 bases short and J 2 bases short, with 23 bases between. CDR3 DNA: TGTGCCAGTAGTATCCCCGGGGTACCGGACAGACGAACCTACGAGCAGTACTTC. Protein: CASSIPGVPDRRTYEQYF.

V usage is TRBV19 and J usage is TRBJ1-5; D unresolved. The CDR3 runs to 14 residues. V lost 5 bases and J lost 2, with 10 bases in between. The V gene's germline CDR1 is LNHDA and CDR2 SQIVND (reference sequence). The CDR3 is CASSPSAGNQPQHF. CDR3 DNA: TGTGCCAGTAGTCCCAGCGCGGGCAATCAGCCCCAGCATTTT.

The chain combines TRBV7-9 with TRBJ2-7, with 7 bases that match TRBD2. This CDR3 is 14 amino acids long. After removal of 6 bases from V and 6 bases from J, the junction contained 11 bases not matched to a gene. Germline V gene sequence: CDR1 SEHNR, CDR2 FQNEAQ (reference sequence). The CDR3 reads CASRRSGTNPEQYF. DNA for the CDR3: TGTGCCAGCAGAAGATCCGGGACTAACCCCGAGCAGTACTTC.

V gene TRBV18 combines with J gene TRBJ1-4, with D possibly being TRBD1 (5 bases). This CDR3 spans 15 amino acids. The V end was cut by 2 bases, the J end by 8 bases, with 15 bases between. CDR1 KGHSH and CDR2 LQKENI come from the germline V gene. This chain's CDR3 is CASSPSGFLGEKLFF. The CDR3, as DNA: TGTGCCAGCTCACCATCAGGGTTCTTAGGGGAAAAACTGTTTTTT.

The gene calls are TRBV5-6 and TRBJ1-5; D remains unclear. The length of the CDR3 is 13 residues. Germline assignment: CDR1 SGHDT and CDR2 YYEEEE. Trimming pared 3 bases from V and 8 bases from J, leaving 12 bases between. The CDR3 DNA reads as TGTGCCAGCAGCTGGGCAGCCGCCGAGCCCCAGCATTTT. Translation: CASSWAAAEPQHF.

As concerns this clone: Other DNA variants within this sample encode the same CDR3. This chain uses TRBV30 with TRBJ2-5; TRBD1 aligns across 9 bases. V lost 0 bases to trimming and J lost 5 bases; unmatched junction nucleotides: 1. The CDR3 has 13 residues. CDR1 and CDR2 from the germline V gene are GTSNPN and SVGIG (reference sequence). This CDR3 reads CAWSVQGAETQYF. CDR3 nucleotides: TGTGCCTGGAGTGTACAGGGGGCCGAGACCCAGTACTTC.

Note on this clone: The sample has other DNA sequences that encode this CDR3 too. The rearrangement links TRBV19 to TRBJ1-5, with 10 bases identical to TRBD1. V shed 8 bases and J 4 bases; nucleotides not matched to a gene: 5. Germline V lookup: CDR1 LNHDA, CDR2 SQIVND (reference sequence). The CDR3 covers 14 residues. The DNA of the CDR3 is TGTGCCAGTTCCGGACAGGGGGGGAATCAGCCCCAGCATTTT. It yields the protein CASSGQGGNQPQHF.

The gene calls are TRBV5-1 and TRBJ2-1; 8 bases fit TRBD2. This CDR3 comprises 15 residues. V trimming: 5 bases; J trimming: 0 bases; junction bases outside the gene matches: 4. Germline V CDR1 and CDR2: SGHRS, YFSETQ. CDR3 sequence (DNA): TGCGCCAGCAGTGGCGGGACTAGCTCCTACAATGAGCAGTTCTTC. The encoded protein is CASSGGTSSYNEQFF.

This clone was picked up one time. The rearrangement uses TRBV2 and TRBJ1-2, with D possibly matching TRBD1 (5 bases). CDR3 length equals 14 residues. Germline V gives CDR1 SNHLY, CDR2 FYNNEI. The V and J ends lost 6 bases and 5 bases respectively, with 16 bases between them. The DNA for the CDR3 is TGTGCCAGCAGGACCAATGCTCAGGGATATGGCTACACCTTC. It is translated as CASRTNAQGYGYTF. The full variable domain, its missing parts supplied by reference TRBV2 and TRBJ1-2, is EPEVTQTPSHQVTQMGQEVILRCVPISNHLYFYWYRQILGQKVEFLVSFYNNEISEKSEIFDDQFSVERPDGSNFTLKIRSTKLEDSAMYFCASRTNAQGYGYTFGSGTRLTVV.

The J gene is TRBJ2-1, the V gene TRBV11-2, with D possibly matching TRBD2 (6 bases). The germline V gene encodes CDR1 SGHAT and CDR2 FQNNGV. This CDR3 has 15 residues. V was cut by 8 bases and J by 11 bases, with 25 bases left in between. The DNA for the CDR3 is TGTGCCAGCGCTGACGGGAGAGATCCTACAATGCAGCAGTTCTTC. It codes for CASADGRDPTMQQFF. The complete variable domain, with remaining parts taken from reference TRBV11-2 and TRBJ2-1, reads EAGVAQSPRYKIIEKRQSVAFWCNPISGHATLYWYQQILGQGPKLLIQFQNNGVVDDSQLPKDRFSAERLKGVDSTLKIQPAKLEDSAVYLCASADGRDPTMQQFFGPGTRLTVL.